Shown below are 3 T cell receptor beta chains from a single sample sequenced in a study of shared clonotypes between healthy human individuals. As defined, naive CD8 cells were CD45RO-negative and positively selected for CCR7, with terminally differentiated effector memory CD45RA+ cells excluded. The table came from immunoSEQ multiplex PCR; TCRdb's copy has only in-frame clones and leaves some out. The table lists about 600,000 clones, around 95% of them singletons, with roughly 0.1% in the top ten. The specimen was naive CD8+ T cells sorted from blood. Receptors originate from a woman aged 25 to 39 in good health.

This chain connects TRBV7-6 to TRBJ1-1; a possible D gene is TRBD1 (6 bases). This CDR3 has 15 residues. V lost 1 base and J 1 base, leaving 10 bases between the germline ends. Germline V lookup: CDR1 SGHVS, CDR2 FNYEAQ. The CDR3 protein is CASSLVGGRNTEAFF. The CDR3 bases are TGTGCCAGCAGCTTAGTGGGGGGGCGGAACACTGAAGCTTTCTTT.

CDR3 bases: TGTGCCAGCAGTGTTGACCACACGAACACTGAAGCTTTCTTT. Its translation: CASSVDHTNTEAFF. The J gene is TRBJ1-1, the V gene TRBV2; D gene unclear. The germline gives CDR1 SNHLY, CDR2 FYNNEI. The CDR3 runs to 14 residues. V dropped 4 bases and J dropped 1 base, with 10 bases sitting between them.

The chain recombines TRBV5-1 with TRBJ2-1; a weak D match, TRBD2 (6 bases). In germline, CDR1 is SGHRS, CDR2 YFSETQ. The CDR3 totals 14 residues. Trimming shortened V by 2 bases and J by 5 bases, and 11 bases separated the two germline ends. The CDR3 DNA reads as TGCGCCAGCAGCTTCTCGGGCGGGGACAATGAGCAGTTCTTC. It encodes CASSFSGGDNEQFF.